The entry below gives a single T cell receptor beta chain sequence along with its context. The junction does not match germline at one end; this may be a read error. The data were taken from a study of T-cell memory formation after mild COVID-19. CDR1 SEHNR and CDR2 FQNEAQ come from the germline V gene (reference sequence). The CDR3 covers 12 residues. 5'RACE, which relied on constant-segment primers, yielded TCR alpha and TCR beta cDNA libraries carrying sample barcodes and UMIs. One entry per CDR3 protein results from TCRdb running MiXCR on the 5' RACE reads. The top ten hold approximately 20% of the sample, which has some 320,000 distinct CDR3 sequences, more than 15% seen once.

The sequence derives from a man aged 18 to 30 who had mild COVID-19 (a few samples of this study predate the infection). Cell type and time point are not known. Sequenced material: PBMCs or a T cell subset sorted from them (not recorded which). The gene calls are TRBV7-9 and TRBJ2-1, with D perhaps TRBD1 or TRBD2 (5 bases each). CDR3 amino acids: CASSLTGTLGAF. The CDR3 region has the DNA TGTGCCAGCAGCTTAACCGGGACCTTAGGGGCTTTC.